A single sample gave rise to the 8 T cell receptor beta chains below, sequenced in a study of shared clonotypes between healthy human individuals. Only in-frame clones appear in the TCRdb table, and some are missing; sequencing was by immunoSEQ multiplex PCR. The profile shows about 460,000 clones, roughly four fifths of them singletons. Sequencing was performed on PBMCs. The receptors shown here come from a woman in her thirties or forties in good health. Some clones in this sample may be carry-over from other donors' samples.

This rearrangement joins TRBV11-3 to TRBJ2-3; D remains unclear. Germline CDR1 and CDR2: SGHNT and YENEEA. Trimming stripped 0 bases from V and 2 bases from J, with 6 bases between. This CDR3 spans 14 amino acids. CDR3 region: CASSLDSSTDTQYF. The CDR3 bases are TGTGCCAGCAGCTTAGACTCGTCCACAGATACGCAGTATTTT.

The rearrangement uses TRBV2 and TRBJ1-1; D is unclear. CDR1 and CDR2 (germline): SNHLY, FYNNEI. Trimming removed 7 bases at V and 3 bases at J, with 15 bases between. The CDR3 runs to 14 residues. For the CDR3, the DNA is TGTGCCAGCAAACTGATTATCGAGGACACTGAAGCTTTCTTT. It translates to CASKLIIEDTEAFF.

The chain couples TRBV15 to TRBJ2-3, with 9 bases fitting TRBD1. Germline V gives CDR1 LNHNV, CDR2 YYDKDF (reference sequence). J gave up 3 bases and V 1 base, and 5 bases lay outside the gene matches. The CDR3 contains 16 residues. CDR3 amino acids: CATSRASGQGTDTQYF. Written as DNA, the CDR3 is TGTGCCACCAGCAGAGCTTCGGGACAGGGTACAGATACGCAGTATTTT.

The chain recombines TRBV4-2 with TRBJ2-7; 7 bases align to TRBD1. CDR1 is LGHNA, CDR2 YNFKEQ, per germline. This CDR3 is built from 13 residues. V dropped 6 bases and J dropped 7; count of bases not matched to a gene: 9. The CDR3 protein is CASSTDRAWEQYF. In DNA form, the CDR3 reads TGTGCCAGCAGTACCGACAGGGCTTGGGAGCAGTACTTC.

V usage is TRBV7-9 and J usage is TRBJ2-1; 10 bases line up with TRBD2. The V gene's germline CDR1 is SEHNR and CDR2 FQNEAQ (reference sequence). The CDR3 sequence is 15 residues long. Trimming removed 2 bases from V and 4 bases from J; junction bases left unmatched: 2. CDR3 DNA sequence: TGTGCCAGCAGCTTAACAGCGGGAGGGTACAATGAGCAGTTCTTC. Its translation: CASSLTAGGYNEQFF.

The rearrangement uses TRBV28 and TRBJ2-5, with a tentative D call TRBD1 (6 bases). The J call could be wrong; TRBJ2-7 is a better fit for the DNA end. The CDR3 is made up of 13 amino acids. The germline V gene encodes CDR1 MDHEN and CDR2 SYDVKM. CDR3 sequence reads: CASNLPSRGEQYF. CDR3 nucleotide sequence: TGTGCCAGCAATCTCCCGAGCAGGGGCGAGCAGTACTTC.

Of note for this clone: A much larger clone is a single base away; this may be a read error. The chain carries TRBV10-3 and TRBJ1-4, with D uncertain. The CDR3 covers 14 residues. Per the germline V gene, CDR1 is ENHRY and CDR2 is SYGVKD. CDR3 sequence: CAIRDQTTNEKLCF. Here the CDR3 DNA reads TGTGCCATCAGGGACCAAACAACTAATGAAAAACTGTGTTTT.

J is TRBJ1-2 and V is TRBV5-5; 7 positions match TRBD1. The germline gives CDR1 SGHKS, CDR2 YYEKEE (reference sequence). The CDR3 extends over 14 amino acids. The trim removed 1 base at V and 12 bases at J, leaving 12 bases unmatched. The CDR3 here is CASSLKGAGAKDTF. DNA of the CDR3: TGTGCCAGCAGCTTGAAGGGGGCCGGGGCGAAAGACACCTTC. The variable domain in full, completed from reference TRBV5-5 and TRBJ1-2, reads DAGVTQSPTHLIKTRGQQVTLRCSPISGHKSVSWYQQVLGQGPQFIFQYYEKEERGRGNFPDRFSARQFPNYSSELNVNALLLGDSALYLCASSLKGAGAKDTFGSGTRLTVV.